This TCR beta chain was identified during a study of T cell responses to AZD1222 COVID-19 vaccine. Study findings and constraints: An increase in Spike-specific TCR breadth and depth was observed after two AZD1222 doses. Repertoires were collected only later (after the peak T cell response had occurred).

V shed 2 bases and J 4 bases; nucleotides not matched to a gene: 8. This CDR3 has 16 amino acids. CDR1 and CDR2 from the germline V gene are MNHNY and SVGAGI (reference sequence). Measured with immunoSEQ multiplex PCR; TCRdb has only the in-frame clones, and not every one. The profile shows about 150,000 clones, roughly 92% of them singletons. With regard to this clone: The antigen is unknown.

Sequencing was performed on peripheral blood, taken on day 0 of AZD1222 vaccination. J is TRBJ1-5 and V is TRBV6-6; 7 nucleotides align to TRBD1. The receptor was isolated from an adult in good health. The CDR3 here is CASSYTGTAGNQPQHF. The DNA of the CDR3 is TGTGCCAGCAGTTACACAGGGACAGCAGGAAATCAGCCCCAGCATTTT.